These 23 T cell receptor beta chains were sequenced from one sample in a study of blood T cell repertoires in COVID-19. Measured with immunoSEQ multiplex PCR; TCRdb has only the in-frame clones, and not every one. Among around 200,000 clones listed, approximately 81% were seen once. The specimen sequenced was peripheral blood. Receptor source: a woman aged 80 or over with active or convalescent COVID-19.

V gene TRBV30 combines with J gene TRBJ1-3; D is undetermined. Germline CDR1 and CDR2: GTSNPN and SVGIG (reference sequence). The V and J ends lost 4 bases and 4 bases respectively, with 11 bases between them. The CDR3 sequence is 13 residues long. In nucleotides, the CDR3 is TGTGCCTGGACGGCAGGATCCGGAAACACCATATATTTT. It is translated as CAWTAGSGNTIYF.

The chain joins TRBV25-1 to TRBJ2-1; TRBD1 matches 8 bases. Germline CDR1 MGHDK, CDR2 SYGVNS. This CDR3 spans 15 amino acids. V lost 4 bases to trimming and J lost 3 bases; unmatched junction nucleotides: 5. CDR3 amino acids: CASSVPGGYYNEQFF. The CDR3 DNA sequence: TGTGCCAGCAGTGTTCCAGGGGGCTACTACAATGAGCAGTTCTTC.

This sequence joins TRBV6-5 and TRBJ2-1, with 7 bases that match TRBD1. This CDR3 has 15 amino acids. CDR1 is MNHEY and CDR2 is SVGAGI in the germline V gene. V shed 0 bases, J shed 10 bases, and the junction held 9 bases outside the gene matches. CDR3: CASSYSGTAPLEQFF. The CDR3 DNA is TGTGCCAGCAGTTACTCCGGGACAGCCCCCTTGGAGCAGTTCTTC.

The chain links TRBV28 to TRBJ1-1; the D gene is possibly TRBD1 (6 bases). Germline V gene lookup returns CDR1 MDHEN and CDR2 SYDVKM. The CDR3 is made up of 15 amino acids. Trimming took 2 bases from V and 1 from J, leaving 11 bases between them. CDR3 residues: CASSLRGGANTEAFF. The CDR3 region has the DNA TGTGCCAGCAGTTTAAGGGGGGGCGCGAACACTGAAGCTTTCTTT. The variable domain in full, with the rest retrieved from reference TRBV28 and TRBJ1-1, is DVKVTQSSRYLVKRTGEKVFLECVQDMDHENMFWYRQDPGLGLRLIYFSYDVKMKEKGDIPEGYSVSREKKERFSLILESASTNQTSMYLCASSLRGGANTEAFFGQGTRLTVV.

CDR3 nucleotides: TGTGCCAGCAGCCTCGGGACTAGCGGTGAGCAGTTCTTC. It translates to CASSLGTSGEQFF. The genes are TRBV9 and TRBJ2-1, with 11 bases matching TRBD2. Germline V gene data show CDR1 as SGDLS and CDR2 as YYNGEE. J gave up 9 bases and V 4 bases, and 3 bases lay outside the gene matches. The CDR3 is 13 amino acids.

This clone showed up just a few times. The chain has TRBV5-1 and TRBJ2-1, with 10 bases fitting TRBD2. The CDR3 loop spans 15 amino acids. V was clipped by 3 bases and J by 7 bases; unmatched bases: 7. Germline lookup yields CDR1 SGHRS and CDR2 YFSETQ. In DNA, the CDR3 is TGCGCCAGCAGCTCGGGACTAGCGAAAAATAATGAGCAGTTCTTC. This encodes CASSSGLAKNNEQFF.

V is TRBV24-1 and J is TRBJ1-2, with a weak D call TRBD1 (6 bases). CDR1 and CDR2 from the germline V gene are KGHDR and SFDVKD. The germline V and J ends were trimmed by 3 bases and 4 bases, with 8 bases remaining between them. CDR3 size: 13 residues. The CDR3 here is CATSDVDSYGYTF. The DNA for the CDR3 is TGTGCCACCAGTGATGTGGACAGCTATGGCTACACCTTC.

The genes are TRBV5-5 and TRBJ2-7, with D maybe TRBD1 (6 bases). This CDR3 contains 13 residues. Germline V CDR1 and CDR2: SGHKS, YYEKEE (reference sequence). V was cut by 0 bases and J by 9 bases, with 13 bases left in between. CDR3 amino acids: CASSLEQGSGQYF. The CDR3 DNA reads TGTGCCAGCAGCTTGGAGCAGGGGTCAGGGCAGTACTTC.

For the CDR3, the DNA is TGTGCCAGCAGCCCTGGGACTAGCGGGGTTACCGGGGAGCTGTTTTTT. Protein sequence: CASSPGTSGVTGELFF. V and J are TRBV5-5 and TRBJ2-2; 13 nucleotides line up with TRBD2. The V gene end was trimmed by 4 bases and the J gene end by 5 bases; junction bases not matched to a gene: 5. The germline V gene has CDR1 SGHKS and CDR2 YYEKEE (reference sequence). The CDR3 covers 16 residues.

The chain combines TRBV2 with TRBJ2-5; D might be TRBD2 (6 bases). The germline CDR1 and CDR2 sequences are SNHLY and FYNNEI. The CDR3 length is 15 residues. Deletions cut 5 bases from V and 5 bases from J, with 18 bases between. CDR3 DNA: TGTGCCAGCAGTACAATTACTGGGGGGTTTGAGACCCAGTACTTC. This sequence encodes CASSTITGGFETQYF.

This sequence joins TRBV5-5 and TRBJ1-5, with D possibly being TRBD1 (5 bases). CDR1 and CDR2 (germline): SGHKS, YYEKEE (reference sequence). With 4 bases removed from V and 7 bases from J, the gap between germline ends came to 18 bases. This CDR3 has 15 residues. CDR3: CASSLGVVGVQPQHF. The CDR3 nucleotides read TGTGCCAGCAGCCTGGGTGTAGTAGGGGTGCAGCCCCAGCATTTT. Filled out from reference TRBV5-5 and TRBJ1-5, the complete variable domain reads DAGVTQSPTHLIKTRGQQVTLRCSPISGHKSVSWYQQVLGQGPQFIFQYYEKEERGRGNFPDRFSARQFPNYSSELNVNALLLGDSALYLCASSLGVVGVQPQHFGDGTRLSIL.

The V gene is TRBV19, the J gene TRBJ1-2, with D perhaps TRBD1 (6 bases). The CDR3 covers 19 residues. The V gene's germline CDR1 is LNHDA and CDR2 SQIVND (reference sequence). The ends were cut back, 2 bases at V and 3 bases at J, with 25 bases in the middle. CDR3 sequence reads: CASSIRWPHKGGQDYGYTF. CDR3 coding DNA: TGTGCCAGTAGTATAAGATGGCCCCATAAAGGGGGACAAGACTATGGCTACACCTTC.

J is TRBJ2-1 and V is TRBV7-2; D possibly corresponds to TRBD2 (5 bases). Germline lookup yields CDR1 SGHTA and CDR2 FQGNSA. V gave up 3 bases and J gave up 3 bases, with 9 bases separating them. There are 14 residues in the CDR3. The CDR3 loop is CASSFPGFYNEQFF. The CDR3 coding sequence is TGTGCCAGCAGCTTCCCGGGGTTCTACAATGAGCAGTTCTTC. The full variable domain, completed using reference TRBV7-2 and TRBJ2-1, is GAGVSQSPSNKVTEKGKDVELRCDPISGHTALYWYRQSLGQGLEFLIYFQGNSAPDKSGLPSDRFSAERTGGSVSTLTIQRTQQEDSAVYLCASSFPGFYNEQFFGPGTRLTVL.

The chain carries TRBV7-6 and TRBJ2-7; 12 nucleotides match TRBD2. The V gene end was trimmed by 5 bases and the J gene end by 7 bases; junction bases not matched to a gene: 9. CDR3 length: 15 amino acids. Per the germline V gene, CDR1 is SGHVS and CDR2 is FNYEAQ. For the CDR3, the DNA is TGTGCCAGCAGCGCGGGACTAGCGGGCGTTGGGGAGCAGTACTTC. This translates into CASSAGLAGVGEQYF.

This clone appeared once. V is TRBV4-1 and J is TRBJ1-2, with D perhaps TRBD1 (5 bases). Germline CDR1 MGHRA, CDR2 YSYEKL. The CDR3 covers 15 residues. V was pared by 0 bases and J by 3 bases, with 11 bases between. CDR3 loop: CASSQDGGVDYGYTF. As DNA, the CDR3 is TGCGCCAGCAGCCAAGACGGGGGGGTGGACTATGGCTACACCTTC.

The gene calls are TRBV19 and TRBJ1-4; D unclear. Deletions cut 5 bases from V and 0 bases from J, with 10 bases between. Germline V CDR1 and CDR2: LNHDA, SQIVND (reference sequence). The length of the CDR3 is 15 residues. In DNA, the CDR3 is TGTGCCAGTAGTGCGAACAGTGCAACTAATGAAAAACTGTTTTTT. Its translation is CASSANSATNEKLFF.

CDR3 region: CAWLRGSWDGYTF. The DNA for the CDR3 is TGTGCCTGGTTAAGGGGCAGTTGGGATGGCTACACCTTC. This chain uses TRBV30 with TRBJ1-2, with TRBD1 as a possible D gene (5 bases). Germline CDR1 reads GTSNPN; CDR2 reads SVGIG (reference sequence). V lost 5 bases, J lost 6 bases, and 16 bases lay in between. This CDR3 region has 13 residues.

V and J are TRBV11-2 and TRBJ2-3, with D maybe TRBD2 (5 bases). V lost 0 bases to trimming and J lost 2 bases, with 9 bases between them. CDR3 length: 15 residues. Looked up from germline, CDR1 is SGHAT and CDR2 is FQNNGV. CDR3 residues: CASSLDGLPTDTQYF. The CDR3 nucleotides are TGTGCCAGCAGCTTAGATGGACTCCCCACAGATACGCAGTATTTT.

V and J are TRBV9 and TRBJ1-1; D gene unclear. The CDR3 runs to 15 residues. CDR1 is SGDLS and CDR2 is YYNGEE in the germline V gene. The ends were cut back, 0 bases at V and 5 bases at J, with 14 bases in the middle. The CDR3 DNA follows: TGTGCCAGCAGCGTAGCTGGGCTTACGGGGACTGAAGCTTTCTTT. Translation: CASSVAGLTGTEAFF.

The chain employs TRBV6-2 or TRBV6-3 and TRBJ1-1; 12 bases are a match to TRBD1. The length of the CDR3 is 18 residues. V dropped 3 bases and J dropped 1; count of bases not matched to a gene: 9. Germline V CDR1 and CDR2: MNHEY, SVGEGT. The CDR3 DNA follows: TGTGCCAGCAGTTATCAATTCCGGGACAGGGGGCGGAACACTGAAGCTTTCTTT. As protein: CASSYQFRDRGRNTEAFF.

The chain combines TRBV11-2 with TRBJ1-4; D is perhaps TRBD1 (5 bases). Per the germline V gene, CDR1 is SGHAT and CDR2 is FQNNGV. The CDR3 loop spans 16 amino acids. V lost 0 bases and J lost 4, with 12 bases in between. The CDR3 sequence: CASSLDWAGINEKLFF. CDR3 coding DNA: TGTGCCAGCAGCTTAGATTGGGCAGGGATTAATGAAAAACTGTTTTTT.

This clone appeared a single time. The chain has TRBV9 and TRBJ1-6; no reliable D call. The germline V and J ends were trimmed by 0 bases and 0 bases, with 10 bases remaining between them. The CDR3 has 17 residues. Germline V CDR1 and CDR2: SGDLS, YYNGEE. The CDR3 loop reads CASSVGGGSSYNSPLHF. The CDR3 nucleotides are TGTGCCAGCAGCGTAGGTGGAGGGAGCTCCTATAATTCACCCCTCCACTTT.

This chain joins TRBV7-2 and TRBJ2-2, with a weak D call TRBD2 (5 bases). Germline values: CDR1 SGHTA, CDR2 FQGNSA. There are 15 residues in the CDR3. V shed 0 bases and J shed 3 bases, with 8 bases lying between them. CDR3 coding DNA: TGTGCCAGCAGCTTAGCAGGGAGCTACACCGGGGAGCTGTTTTTT. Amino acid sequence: CASSLAGSYTGELFF.